The 6 T cell receptor beta chains given below trace back to one sample, sequenced in a study of cytomegalovirus exposure and HLA in healthy donors. 60 Vbeta and 13 Jbeta primers were used in PCR. Sequencing was performed with immunoSEQ multiplex PCR; in TCRdb, only in-frame clones are kept and a portion is missing. The sample includes 75,000 to 85,000 clones. Sequencing input: PBMCs. These receptors all stem from a man between 45 and 60 years old in good health and CMV-seronegative.

The gene calls are TRBV15 and TRBJ1-2, with TRBD1 matching 7 bases. Germline V gene data show CDR1 as LNHNV and CDR2 as YYDKDF (reference sequence). The CDR3 consists of 13 residues. The V segment lost 1 base and the J segment 6 bases; nucleotides outside the gene matches: 2. CDR3: CATSRGTGDGYTF. DNA for the CDR3: TGTGCCACCAGCAGAGGAACAGGGGATGGCTACACCTTC.

CDR3 region: CASSLPRSGTGGEKLFF. The CDR3 bases are TGTGCCAGCAGTTTGCCCCGATCCGGGACAGGGGGTGAAAAACTGTTTTTT. The chain links TRBV28 to TRBJ1-4; 11 nucleotides match TRBD1. This CDR3 has 17 residues. The trim removed 3 bases at V and 7 bases at J, leaving 10 bases unmatched. Germline V CDR1 and CDR2: MDHEN, SYDVKM.

The gene calls are TRBV5-1 and TRBJ2-7, with a possible D match to TRBD1 (5 bases). The CDR3 spans 14 residues. Germline V gene sequence: CDR1 SGHRS, CDR2 YFSETQ. Trimming left V 0 bases short and J 3 bases short, with 10 bases between. CDR3 sequence reads: CASSLERQNYEQYF. CDR3 nucleotide sequence: TGCGCCAGCAGCTTGGAGAGACAGAACTACGAGCAGTACTTC.

V usage is TRBV10-3 and J usage is TRBJ2-6; TRBD1 might be the D (5 bases). Per the germline V gene, CDR1 is ENHRY and CDR2 is SYGVKD. Trimming took off 4 bases at V and 0 bases at J, with 10 bases between the two ends. The CDR3 consists of 16 residues. DNA for the CDR3: TGTGCCATCAGTGGGGGCCCGCTCTCTGGGGCCAACGTCCTGACTTTC. Translation gives CAISGGPLSGANVLTF.

V gene TRBV7-6 combines with J gene TRBJ1-1; 7 bases align to TRBD1. Trimming removed 5 bases from V and 2 bases from J; junction bases left unmatched: 11. CDR3 length equals 16 residues. Germline lookup yields CDR1 SGHVS and CDR2 FNYEAQ. CDR3 residues: CASSRTRQGLNTEAFF. CDR3 coding DNA: TGTGCCAGCAGCCGGACGAGACAGGGTTTAAACACTGAAGCTTTCTTT.

The chain employs TRBV10-3 and TRBJ1-5; 8 bases map to TRBD1. V dropped 3 bases and J dropped 4; count of bases not matched to a gene: 5. This CDR3 contains 15 residues. Germline V lookup: CDR1 ENHRY, CDR2 SYGVKD. The CDR3 coding sequence is TGTGCCATCAGTGATTCAGGGGGCGAAAATCAGCCCCAGCATTTT. Translating gives CAISDSGGENQPQHF.